Presented here are 20 T cell receptor beta chains from one specimen sequenced in a study of blood T cells in healthy people across ages. A second PCR, run for about 6 to 12 cycles, used a sample-barcoded 5' primer plus a J-beta primer mix. TCRdb re-derived calls from the 5' RACE reads in MiXCR, one entry per CDR3 protein. The data contain fewer than 900,000 distinct CDR3 sequences, roughly 44% of them seen just once; the ten biggest clones take up around a fifth. Material: blood. The source of these receptors is a woman between 55 and 75 years old in good health.

This chain uses TRBV14 with TRBJ2-4; D unresolved. Germline CDR1 SGHDN, CDR2 FVKESK. CDR3 length: 15 amino acids. V lost 3 bases to trimming and J lost 13 bases, with 22 bases between them. CDR3 residues: CASSHVVGRSDEQYF. DNA for the CDR3: TGTGCCAGCAGCCACGTCGTAGGCAGGTCGGATGAGCAGTACTTC.

This clonotype was counted only a few times. This chain connects TRBV30 to TRBJ2-2; a weak D match, TRBD2 (6 bases). The CDR3 is 14 residues long. The V gene's germline CDR1 is GTSNPN and CDR2 SVGIG (reference sequence). The CDR3 spells CGGEAKMNTGELFF. Here the CDR3 DNA reads TGTGGCGGGGAGGCCAAAATGAACACCGGGGAGCTGTTTTTT.

The V call is TRBV3-1, the J call TRBJ2-3; 11 bases are a match to TRBD2. The ends lost 0 bases at V and 5 bases at J; junction bases unmatched: 10. Germline V gene lookup returns CDR1 LGHDT and CDR2 YNNKEL (reference sequence). This CDR3 region has 18 residues. CDR3: CASSQDSGTSGGGDTQYF. The DNA for the CDR3 is TGTGCCAGCAGCCAAGACTCCGGGACTAGCGGAGGTGGAGATACGCAGTATTTT.

The chain is built from TRBV3-1 and TRBJ2-5; the match to TRBD2 covers 10 bases. CDR1 and CDR2 from the germline V gene are LGHDT and YNNKEL (reference sequence). V gave up 2 bases and J gave up 2 bases; unmatched junction bases: 5. The CDR3 contains 16 residues. The CDR3 DNA reads TGTGCCAGCAGCCAACTACTAGCGGGGCATCAAGAGACCCAGTACTTC. It codes for CASSQLLAGHQETQYF.

In DNA, the CDR3 is TGCAGTGCTCCGGACAGGGGGGAGCGAGAGACCCAGTACTTC. It yields the protein CSAPDRGERETQYF. The V call is TRBV20-1, the J call TRBJ2-5; 10 nucleotides line up with TRBD1. Germline V gene data show CDR1 as DFQATT and CDR2 as SNEGSKA (reference sequence). The CDR3 runs 14 residues. V trimming: 5 bases; J trimming: 4 bases; junction bases outside the gene matches: 7.

A note on this clonotype: The conserved phenylalanine or tryptophan is not found at the CDR3 terminus, so this likely reflects a read error. The chain has TRBV29-1 and TRBJ2-7; D gene unclear. The CDR3 spans 11 residues. V was pared by 5 bases and J by 1 base, with 6 bases between. Germline CDR1 reads SQVTM; CDR2 reads ANQGSEA. For the CDR3, the DNA is TGCAGCGTTCAGAGGTCCTACGAGCAGTACTTA. Amino acids: CSVQRSYEQYL.

In this sample, this clonotype turned up many times. The CDR3 loop reads CAISEPGLAEGDEQFF. The CDR3 bases are TGTGCCATCAGTGAGCCGGGACTAGCGGAGGGGGATGAGCAGTTCTTC. The V and J genes are TRBV10-3 and TRBJ2-1; 11 positions match TRBD2. The CDR3 is 16 residues long. The junction had 8 bases not matched to a gene; V was cut back by 2 bases and J by 8 bases. Looked up from germline, CDR1 is ENHRY and CDR2 is SYGVKD.

V usage is TRBV3-1 and J usage is TRBJ2-5; 10 positions agree with TRBD2. CDR1 is LGHDT and CDR2 is YNNKEL in the germline V gene (reference sequence). The CDR3 loop spans 17 amino acids. Trimming cost V 2 bases and J 5 bases; bases outside gene matches: 11. The CDR3 loop reads CASSQTISGRMGETQYF. DNA of the CDR3: TGTGCCAGCAGCCAAACGATTAGCGGGAGGATGGGGGAGACCCAGTACTTC.

V is TRBV20-1 and J is TRBJ2-1; TRBD2 matches at 7 bases. Germline V CDR1 and CDR2: DFQATT, SNEGSKA (reference sequence). The CDR3 is 16 amino acids. The ends lost 6 bases at V and 0 bases at J; junction bases unmatched: 11. The CDR3 DNA reads as TGCAGTGCCTCAACTAGCGCCCCAAGCTCCTACAATGAGCAGTTCTTC. Protein sequence: CSASTSAPSSYNEQFF.

The chain has TRBV5-1 and TRBJ1-1; TRBD1 agrees at 10 bases. The CDR3 is 17 amino acids. V was pared by 4 bases and J by 3 bases, with 12 bases of the junction left unmatched. In germline, CDR1 is SGHRS, CDR2 YFSETQ. The CDR3 protein is CASSTGTGVVKDTEAFF. In DNA, the CDR3 is TGCGCCAGCAGCACAGGGACAGGGGTTGTTAAGGACACTGAAGCTTTCTTT.

The chain links TRBV7-2 to TRBJ1-4, with D tentatively TRBD1 (6 bases). The V end lost 0 bases, the J end lost 8 bases, and 13 bases lay between the germline ends. This CDR3 region has 15 residues. CDR1 is SGHTA, CDR2 FQGNSA, per germline. The CDR3 nucleotides are TGTGCCAGCAGCTTAGCGTGGGGGCGTAGGGAAAAACTGTTTTTT. It encodes CASSLAWGRREKLFF.

The chain combines TRBV7-3 with TRBJ2-7; 7 nucleotides line up with TRBD1. Trimming took 4 bases from V and 5 from J; bases not matched to a gene: 14. The CDR3 is 16 amino acids. CDR1 is SGHTA, CDR2 FQGTGA, per germline. In nucleotides, the CDR3 is TGTGCCAGCAGCTCCGGCCCACGGACAGGCCCGCACGAGCAGTACTTC. Translated: CASSSGPRTGPHEQYF. Using reference TRBV7-3 and TRBJ2-7 for the parts outside the CDR3, the full variable domain is GAGVSQTPSNKVTEKGKYVELRCDPISGHTALYWYRQSLGQGPEFLIYFQGTGAADDSGLPNDRFFAVRPEGSVSTLKIQRTERGDSAVYLCASSSGPRTGPHEQYFGPGTRLTVT.

The CDR3 DNA sequence: TGTGCCAGCTCACCCACCATAGGACTCTCGGGCAATGAGCAGTTCTTC. Its protein product is CASSPTIGLSGNEQFF. V is TRBV18 and J is TRBJ2-1, with a tentative D call TRBD2 (5 bases). The germline CDR1 and CDR2 sequences are KGHSH and LQKENI. V lost 3 bases and J 6 bases, leaving 18 bases between the germline ends. This CDR3 comprises 16 residues.

V gene TRBV11-2 combines with J gene TRBJ2-7; D not certain. The assigned J gene may be wrong: the sequence end matches TRBJ2-5 better. Germline V gene lookup returns CDR1 SGHAT and CDR2 FQNNGV. The CDR3 sequence is 14 residues long. CDR3 protein: CASSLFGFQETQYF. The CDR3 DNA is TGTGCCAGCAGCCTTTTTGGTTTCCAAGAGACCCAGTACTTC.

This clonotype appeared many times. The chain joins TRBV4-3 to TRBJ2-7; perhaps TRBD2 as D (6 bases). Germline V lookup: CDR1 LGHNA, CDR2 YSLEER. This CDR3 has 15 amino acids. V gave up 3 bases and J gave up 2 bases, with 14 bases separating them. CDR3 DNA: TGCGCCAGCAGCCAGTCCGGGGGAGAACCCTACGAGCAGTACTTC. Protein product: CASSQSGGEPYEQYF.

The chain has TRBV13 and TRBJ2-1, with D possibly matching TRBD2 (5 bases). The CDR3 contains 14 residues. V lost 1 base and J 8 bases, leaving 12 bases between the germline ends. Germline lookup yields CDR1 PRHDT and CDR2 FYEKMQ (reference sequence). The CDR3 bases are TGTGCCAGCAGCTTAGTGGGTGAGGGCCATGAGCAGTTCTTC. It encodes CASSLVGEGHEQFF.

The rearrangement uses TRBV11-3 and TRBJ2-1; 8 bases are a match to TRBD1. Germline lookup yields CDR1 SGHNT and CDR2 YENEEA. V was clipped by 0 bases and J by 10 bases; unmatched bases: 8. This CDR3 is 15 amino acids long. DNA of the CDR3: TGTGCCAGCAGCTTAGAAGACAGGGGACCCTACGAGCAGTTCTTC. Its protein product is CASSLEDRGPYEQFF.

This clonotype was counted only a few times. The genes are TRBV19 and TRBJ2-4; a weak D match, TRBD2 (6 bases). Germline assignment: CDR1 LNHDA and CDR2 SQIVND (reference sequence). CDR3 length equals 16 residues. V lost 5 bases to trimming and J lost 0 bases, with 14 bases between them. The CDR3 spells CASSPGRGIAKNIQYF. In nucleotides, the CDR3 is TGTGCCAGTAGTCCGGGACGGGGGATAGCCAAAAACATTCAGTACTTC. The full variable domain, its missing parts supplied by reference TRBV19 and TRBJ2-4, is DGGITQSPKYLFRKEGQNVTLSCEQNLNHDAMYWYRQDPGQGLRLIYYSQIVNDFQKGDIAEGYSVSREKKESFPLTVTSAQKNPTAFYLCASSPGRGIAKNIQYFGAGTRLSVL.

On this clonotype: Relative to the germline gene, one junction end is altered; a read error may explain this. This chain uses TRBV12-3 or TRBV12-4 with TRBJ1-6; D is undetermined. This CDR3 contains 12 residues. The DNA for the CDR3 is TGTGCCAGCAGTGCCCCTGGCTCACCTCTCCACTTT. Its translation is CASSAPGSPLHF.

In this sample, this clonotype turned up a few times. V usage is TRBV3-1 and J usage is TRBJ1-2; possibly TRBD1 for D (6 bases). Deletions cut 4 bases from V and 7 bases from J, with 16 bases between. CDR1 is LGHDT, CDR2 YNNKEL, per germline (reference sequence). The CDR3 contains 14 residues. The CDR3: CASSLHRGLGGYTF. Written as DNA, the CDR3 is TGTGCCAGCAGCCTCCACCGGGGGCTGGGTGGCTACACCTTC.